Reported below is one TCR beta chain. With 2 bases removed from V and 8 bases from J, the gap between germline ends came to 18 bases. Germline V gene lookup returns CDR1 MNHNS and CDR2 SASEGT. This CDR3 spans 15 amino acids. This sample was taken from a study of blood T cell repertoires in COVID-19. Study context: The cDNA or gDNA used as material had been derived from T cells, B-cell-depleted T cells, or PBMCs.

This table comes from immunoSEQ multiplex PCR, and its TCRdb copy is limited to in-frame clones, with some not included. The sample holds about 190,000 clones, approximately 79% seen once. The TCR sequence derives from a woman between 50 and 59 years old with acute or convalescent COVID-19. The J gene is TRBJ1-2, the V gene TRBV6-1; D not certain. The sequenced sample was peripheral blood. In DNA, the CDR3 is TGTGCCAGCAGTGAACCGCCGGTGGAGGTTCTCGGCTACACCTTC. This encodes CASSEPPVEVLGYTF.